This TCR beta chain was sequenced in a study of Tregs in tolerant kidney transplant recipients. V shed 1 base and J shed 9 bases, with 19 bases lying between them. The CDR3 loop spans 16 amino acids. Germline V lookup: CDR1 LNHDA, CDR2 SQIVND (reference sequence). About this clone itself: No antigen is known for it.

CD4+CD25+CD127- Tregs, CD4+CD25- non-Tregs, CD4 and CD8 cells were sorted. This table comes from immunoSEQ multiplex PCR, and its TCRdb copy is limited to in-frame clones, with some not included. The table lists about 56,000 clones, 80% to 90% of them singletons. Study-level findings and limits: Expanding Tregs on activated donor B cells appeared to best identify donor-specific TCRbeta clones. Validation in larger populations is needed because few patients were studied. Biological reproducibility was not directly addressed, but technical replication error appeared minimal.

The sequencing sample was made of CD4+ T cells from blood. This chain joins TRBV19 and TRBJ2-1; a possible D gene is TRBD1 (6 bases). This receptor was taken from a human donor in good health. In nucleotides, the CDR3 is TGTGCCAGTAGTATAGGATGGGGTGGACAGTTCGGTGAGCAGTTCTTC. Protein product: CASSIGWGGQFGEQFF.